This T cell receptor (beta chain) is drawn from a study of blood T cell repertoires in COVID-19. Whole-study context: In each case, the material was cDNA or gDNA derived from T cells, B-cell-depleted T cells, or PBMCs.

Donors in Cohort 3 counted as recovered after two negative PCRs, clearance, or symptom resolution. CDR1 GTSNPN and CDR2 SVGIG come from the germline V gene (reference sequence). Germline trimming cut 1 base from V and 1 base from J; bases unmatched to any gene: 17. The CDR3 contains 19 residues. Using immunoSEQ multiplex PCR, the repertoire was profiled, and TCRdb retains in-frame clones only, with some absent. Of approximately 310,000 clones in the sample, approximately 85% were seen once. Source material: PBMCs or T cells enriched from blood (not recorded which). This receptor was identified in a man aged 25-45 years who had recovered from COVID-19. This chain uses TRBV30 with TRBJ2-3, with 7 positions matching TRBD2. CDR3 protein: CAWSAPYGGFVRGTDTQYF. As DNA, the CDR3 is TGTGCCTGGAGTGCCCCTTACGGGGGGTTCGTAAGGGGCACAGATACGCAGTATTTT.